Below, one T cell receptor (beta chain) is given with its context. TCR beta VDJ and CDR3 profiling used genomic DNA as template. One entry per CDR3 protein results from TCRdb running MiXCR on the reads. The table lists some 410,000 distinct CDR3 sequences, just under 70% of them singletons. The source of the sample is a study of CD8+CD57+ T cells in acquired aplastic anemia. In germline, CDR1 is DFQATT, CDR2 SNEGSKA (reference sequence). V was cut by 6 bases and J by 2 bases, with 13 bases left in between. The CDR3 consists of 13 residues. The sequenced sample was sorted CD4+, CD8+, or CD8+CD57+ T cells (not recorded which) from PBMCs. The source of this sequence is a human donor in good health, serving as a control. The chain employs TRBV20-1 and TRBJ1-1; D unresolved. Written as DNA, the CDR3 is TGCAGTGCCGAGGACCCTGGAAACACTGAAGCTTTCTTT. Translated: CSAEDPGNTEAFF.